Listed below are T cell receptor beta chains from one sample, sequenced in a study of CXCR3-negative and CXCR3-positive naive CD8 T cells. TCRdb re-called the 5' RACE reads and gives one entry per CDR3 protein, without DNA. The sample table sets out approximately 40,000 distinct CDR3 sequences. Sequenced input: memory CD8+ T cells from blood. Receptors were obtained from a human donor in good health. Some clones in this sample may be carry-over from other donors' samples. Each CDR3 is given with its conserved first and last residue.

TRBJ2-4 TRBV15 CATSRDDGSADIQYF
TRBJ2-7 TRBV20-1 CSASESSGDYEQYF
TRBJ2-2 TRBV7-8 CASSLWGADTGELFF
TRBJ1-1 TRBV4-1 CASSHGGALTPAEAFF
TRBJ2-7 TRBV12-3/TRBV12-4 CASSFDSYEQYF
TRBJ1-1 TRBV11-2 CASSSWTDSNTEAFF
TRBJ2-7 TRBV7-9 CASSPGATYEQYF
TRBJ2-1 TRBV7-8 CASSLGPTGSSYNEQFF
TRBJ1-2 TRBV7-2 CASSLGTGDLYGYTF
TRBJ1-1 TRBV20-1 CSARPKWENTEAFF
TRBJ2-5 TRBV20-1 CSAPAYVGETQYF
TRBJ1-5 TRBV27 CASSSLQGAFGQPQHF
TRBJ2-5 TRBV9 CASDAIPKYQETQYF
TRBJ1-2 TRBV13 CASSLEAGGYGYTF
TRBJ2-3 TRBV4-3 CASSQDLGALNTQYF
TRBJ2-7 TRBV9 CASSVAPYDSYEQYF
TRBJ2-7 TRBV20-1 CSVSGPGLADYEQYF
TRBJ2-1 TRBV28 CASSSLSGTVFF
TRBJ1-5 TRBV7-9 CASSLSRTGSNQPQHF
TRBJ2-1 TRBV28 CASSPRGRLNEQFF
TRBJ2-7 TRBV4-3 CASSQGAGSSYEQYF
TRBJ2-7 TRBV4-3 CAPWTGETYEQYF
TRBJ2-1 TRBV6-6 CASNPLAGVYNEQFF
TRBJ2-6 TRBV4-3 CASSQTGASGANVLTF
TRBJ2-7 TRBV20-1 CSAGQYGGTSYEQYF
TRBJ2-7 TRBV11-2 CASSFGGSSEQYF
TRBJ2-1 TRBV29-1 CSVGGPGLAGKLGEQFF
TRBJ1-2 TRBV4-3 CASSQATGENYGYTF
TRBJ2-7 TRBV28 CASSHTTYEQYF
TRBJ2-5 TRBV29-1 CSVVGSLAGGSETQYF
TRBJ2-7 TRBV25-1 CASSEGQHEQYF